The present T cell receptor (beta chain) was sequenced within a study of blood T cell repertoires in COVID-19 (dated by TCRdb to 2019 to 2021). About the study as a whole: The collaborator samples originated in the United States, Italy and Spain and spanned the acute and convalescent phases of COVID-19. The prospective study material was composed of cDNA or gDNA derived from T cells, B-cell-depleted T cells, or PBMCs. The dataset comprised deeply sampled blood TCRbeta repertoires from subjects exposed to, actively infected with, or recovered from COVID-19. The repertoires were released in a freely available public database intended as a resource for research on the immune response to SARS-CoV-2. Samples came from the ongoing ImmuneRACE study (first 160 participants) plus 1,254 subjects from 6 global collaborators. The sample metadata nearly always contained a de-identified subject ID, COVID-19 status, age in years and sex. Where available, HLA class I and class II types were obtained from metadata supplied by the sample provider rather than from assay-based typing. Points the paper makes about the study in general: The quantity of clinical and demographic metadata differed by source and by participant and was supplied without curation.

V lost 4 bases and J lost 6 bases; the stretch between them is 13 bases long. For CDR1 and CDR2, the germline V gene (reference sequence) lists LNHDA and SQIVND. The CDR3 contains 14 residues, cysteine and phenylalanine counted. Solely the CDR3 DNA is kept, with 42 bases framed from the first base. TCRbeta CDR3 regions were amplified from genomic DNA by means of the immunoSEQ Assay, a bias-controlled multiplex PCR. On the authors' methods: Within the assay, amplification of reference gene primers was used to estimate how many nucleated cells each sample contained. Sequence reads were collapsed and filtered to measure the absolute abundance of every unique TCRbeta CDR3 rearrangement. For each sample, productive Simpson clonality was calculated as the square root of Simpson's diversity index over productive rearrangements. The source is immuneACCESS, and TCRdb retained only in-frame sequences with V and J called. Part of the clones is not carried over; for the studies checked, unresolved V genes explain less than half of this, and the remainder is unexplained. V and J calls and clone size are those listed in that table; D and trimming were worked out from the DNA. Within this sample are approximately 220,000 clones, with 83% of them counted one time only. About 4.8% of the sample goes to the ten largest clones.

Enrolling through a virtual design, the prospective study's participants ranged in age from roughly 18 to 90 years and lived across some 22 United States geographic areas. To assign participants to cohorts, the prospective study relied on clinical history that participants themselves reported in a screening survey and a study questionnaire. A participant counted as exposed if, within 2 weeks of entering the study, that participant had been in contact with someone who had a PCR-confirmed or clinician-diagnosed COVID-19 case. Mobile phlebotomists in the prospective study collected whole blood, serum and a nasopharyngeal or oropharyngeal swab from every participant. Participants in the prospective study had the option to provide additional blood draws and questionnaires over an approximately 2-month period. Before DNA extraction, prospective study blood samples were shipped either frozen or at room temperature.

Of note for this clone: Its antigen remains undetermined. Per-nucleotide qualities are absent, and no much larger clonotype sits a single base away.

Sequencing was carried out using PBMCs or T cells enriched from blood (not recorded which). Here the chain combines TRBV19 and TRBJ1-5; perhaps TRBD1 is the D gene, with 6 bases matching. This sequence was found in a woman aged 45-65 years who had been exposed to COVID-19. At the DNA level, the sequence is TGTGCCAGTAGTAACAGGGTGAAGGGTCAGCCCCAGCATTTT. The translation is CASSNRVKGQPQHF.